The TCR beta chain under discussion was sequenced for a study of shared T cell receptors in the human thymus. This CDR3 has 14 residues. CDR1 is ENHRY, CDR2 SYGVKD, per germline. The V segment lost 7 bases and the J segment 5 bases; nucleotides outside the gene matches: 6. This table comes from immunoSEQ multiplex PCR, and its TCRdb copy is limited to in-frame clones, with some not included. The sample has approximately 760,000 clones; 70% to 90% are singletons. These data also formed part of another study, on human thymus T cells. Per that paper: Obtained as resections during corrective heart surgery, the thymus tissue was then studied. Among thymic and blood repertoires, usage of V and J genes appeared biased. Related research reported highly overlapping thymic repertoires among unrelated individuals.

The rearrangement uses TRBV10-3 and TRBJ2-1; 9 nucleotides agree with TRBD1. The source is a girl under three years old with a congenital heart defect. The sequencing input was thymocytes. The CDR3: CAINRDRDDNEQFF. Written as DNA, the CDR3 is TGTGCCATCAACCGGGACAGGGACGACAATGAGCAGTTCTTC.